This TCR beta chain was identified during a study of OX40 agonist ivuxolimab in advanced cancers. Across the whole study: The mean age was approximately 60 years, ranging from roughly 23 to 90, with 65% to 90% of participants male.

Study-wide results and limits: Some of the lowest clonal expansion was seen in partial responders at 0.1-3.0 mg/kg. Normalized T-cell clonal expansion was also low in some nonresponders.

In the case of this clone: Its antigen is not known.

The CDR3 consists of 13 residues. CDR1 and CDR2 (germline): SNHLY, FYNNEI. V lost 6 bases and J 0 bases, leaving 8 bases between the germline ends. Produced via immunoSEQ multiplex PCR; TCRdb's table is partial and in-frame only. The profile shows roughly 76,000 clones, 88% of them singletons. The sample was CD4+ or CD8+ T cells sorted from blood, taken in a trial of the OX40 agonist ivuxolimab. The chain employs TRBV2 and TRBJ1-1; no clear D. This clonotype was obtained from an adult with an advanced solid tumor such as melanoma, head and neck, liver or kidney cancer. The CDR3 loop reads CASSPQLNTEAFF. CDR3 DNA: TGTGCCAGCAGCCCGCAGCTGAACACTGAAGCTTTCTTT.